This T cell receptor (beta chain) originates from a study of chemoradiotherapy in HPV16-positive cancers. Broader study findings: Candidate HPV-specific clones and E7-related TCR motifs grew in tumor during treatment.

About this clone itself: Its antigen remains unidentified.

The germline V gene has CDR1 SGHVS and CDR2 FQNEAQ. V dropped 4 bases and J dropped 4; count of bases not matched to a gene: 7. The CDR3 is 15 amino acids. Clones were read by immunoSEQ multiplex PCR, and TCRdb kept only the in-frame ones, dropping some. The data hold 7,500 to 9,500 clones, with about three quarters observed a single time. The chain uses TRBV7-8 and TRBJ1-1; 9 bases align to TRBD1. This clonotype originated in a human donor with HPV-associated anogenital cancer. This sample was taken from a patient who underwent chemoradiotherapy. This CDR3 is CASSWDREWSTEAFF. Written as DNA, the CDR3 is TGTGCCAGCAGCTGGGACAGGGAGTGGAGCACTGAAGCTTTCTTT.